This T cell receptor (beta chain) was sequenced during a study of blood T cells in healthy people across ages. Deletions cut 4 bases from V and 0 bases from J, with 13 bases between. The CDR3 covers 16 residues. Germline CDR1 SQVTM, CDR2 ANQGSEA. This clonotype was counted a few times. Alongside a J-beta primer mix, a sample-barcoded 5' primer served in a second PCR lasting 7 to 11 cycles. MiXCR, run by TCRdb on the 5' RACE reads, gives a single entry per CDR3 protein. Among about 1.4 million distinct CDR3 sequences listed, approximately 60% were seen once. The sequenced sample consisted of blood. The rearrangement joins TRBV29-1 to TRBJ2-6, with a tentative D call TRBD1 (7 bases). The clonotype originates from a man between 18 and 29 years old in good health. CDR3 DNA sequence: TGCAGCGTTGGGGCAGGGGGGCTCTCTGGGGCCAACGTCCTGACTTTC. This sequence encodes CSVGAGGLSGANVLTF.